A selection of T cell receptor beta chains follows, all from one sample in a study of blood T cell repertoires in COVID-19. Using immunoSEQ multiplex PCR, the repertoire was profiled, and TCRdb retains in-frame clones only, with some absent. Of fewer than 250,000 clones in the sample, around 82% were seen once. The sequenced sample was peripheral blood. All receptors derive from a woman aged 45-65 years with acute or convalescent COVID-19. The CDR3 runs from the conserved cysteine through the conserved F or W. Fields, in order: V gene, J gene, CDR3 protein.

V: TRBV27
J: TRBJ2-7
CDR3: CASSSASGPARGLYF

V: TRBV5-1
J: TRBJ2-2
CDR3: CASSLASANTGELFF

V: TRBV7-2
J: TRBJ2-5
CDR3: CASSSSGPQETQYF

V: TRBV5-1
J: TRBJ2-3
CDR3: CASSLSSGSVTDTQYF

V: TRBV10-1
J: TRBJ2-5
CDR3: CASSDGLAGETQYF

V: TRBV19
J: TRBJ1-2
CDR3: CASSGRDRGPSWDYGYTF

V: TRBV7-6
J: TRBJ2-2
CDR3: CASSLTGYTGELFF

V: TRBV6-5
J: TRBJ2-2
CDR3: CASRPRQGLNGELFF

V: TRBV29-1
J: TRBJ2-3
CDR3: CSVEPLGQPADTQYF

V: TRBV27
J: TRBJ1-2
CDR3: CASSQRWGSGHYGYTF

V: TRBV27
J: TRBJ1-1
CDR3: CASSLPGGTEAFF

V: TRBV18
J: TRBJ2-7
CDR3: CASSPSRDRDYEQYF

V: TRBV9
J: TRBJ2-7
CDR3: CASSLTGTSGARSYEQYF

V: TRBV27
J: TRBJ2-1
CDR3: CASSFSQTVLRSKFF

V: TRBV5-1
J: TRBJ2-1
CDR3: CASRPEPGQSSYNEQFF

V: TRBV14
J: TRBJ2-7
CDR3: CASSPTLYEQYF

V: TRBV19
J: TRBJ2-5
CDR3: CASRKREEETQYF

V: TRBV5-1
J: TRBJ1-4
CDR3: CASSLPQTGVNEKLFF

V: TRBV28
J: TRBJ2-4
CDR3: CASSFGLLLAKNIQYF

V: TRBV27
J: TRBJ2-7
CDR3: CTTGGLAENGYEQYF

V: TRBV14
J: TRBJ2-3
CDR3: CASSQDVLASGRSGTDTQYF

V: TRBV24-1
J: TRBJ2-2
CDR3: CATSDHSVGSGTGELFF

V: TRBV2
J: TRBJ2-7
CDR3: CASSEMRQGNQQYF

V: TRBV4-1
J: TRBJ1-4
CDR3: CASSQMVTGGSTNEKLFF

V: TRBV6-5
J: TRBJ2-7
CDR3: CASIRLGTGDYEQYF

V: TRBV11-2
J: TRBJ2-7
CDR3: CASSLAFSSGSYEQYF

V: TRBV6-5
J: TRBJ1-4
CDR3: CASRPAGQGNEKLFF

V: TRBV25-1
J: TRBJ1-2
CDR3: CASSDTGVYGYTF

V: TRBV7-9
J: TRBJ2-3
CDR3: CASRRGLAADTQYF

V: TRBV6-1
J: TRBJ2-1
CDR3: CASREGGAAYNEQFF

V: TRBV19
J: TRBJ2-1
CDR3: CASSIEGGLAGVYEQFF

V: TRBV3-1/TRBV3-2
J: TRBJ2-1
CDR3: CASEGLLRVGEQFF

V: TRBV27
J: TRBJ1-2
CDR3: CASSPTGGRYGYTF

V: TRBV7-8
J: TRBJ1-1
CDR3: CASSLRSGNTEAFF

V: TRBV12-5
J: TRBJ2-3
CDR3: CASGPDSLTQYF

V: TRBV2
J: NA
CDR3: CASTLGTNFGQGTQYF

V: TRBV5-1
J: TRBJ1-1
CDR3: CASSDQGSTEAFF

V: TRBV14
J: TRBJ2-7
CDR3: CASSQGDYGTSPYEQYF

V: TRBV2
J: TRBJ2-7
CDR3: CASSEQGRTEQYF

V: TRBV19
J: TRBJ2-2
CDR3: CASSEGTGITGELFF

V: TRBV24-1
J: TRBJ1-5
CDR3: CATSPHYSNQPQHF

V: TRBV11-2
J: TRBJ2-7
CDR3: CASSLVSGRAGEQYF

V: TRBV24-1
J: TRBJ1-5
CDR3: CATSESRTGSNQPQHF

V: TRBV6-5
J: TRBJ2-7
CDR3: CASSYKGQNYEQYF

V: TRBV19
J: TRBJ2-7
CDR3: CASSTLRGDRGPYEQYF

V: TRBV18
J: TRBJ2-7
CDR3: CASSRTSTNVNEQYF

V: TRBV2
J: TRBJ2-3
CDR3: CASSERGIRNTDTQYF

V: TRBV5-1
J: TRBJ2-5
CDR3: CASSFGLMGGETQYF

V: TRBV15
J: TRBJ2-7
CDR3: CATSRPPSGSWEQYF

V: TRBV6-6
J: TRBJ1-6
CDR3: CASRTGTDNSPLHF

V: TRBV5-4
J: TRBJ2-7
CDR3: CASSFGGTGWDEQYF

V: TRBV7-2
J: TRBJ1-2
CDR3: CASSLASEGGYGYTF

V: TRBV5-1
J: TRBJ2-7
CDR3: CASSPSGETYEQYF

V: TRBV18
J: TRBJ2-1
CDR3: CASSPPLARSAYNEQFF

V: TRBV30
J: TRBJ2-5
CDR3: CAWSPPPGQGFGETQYF